A single sample is the source of the 26 T cell receptor beta chains below, sequenced in a study of blood T cell repertoires in COVID-19. Some clones are missing from TCRdb's copy, which holds only in-frame ones; the method was immunoSEQ multiplex PCR. Of 88,000 or so clones detected, 85% to 90% appear once; the ten largest clones hold 3.8%. Sequences were obtained from peripheral blood. All receptors derive from a man in his fifties or sixties with acute or convalescent COVID-19.

The chain joins TRBV27 to TRBJ2-3, with D perhaps TRBD2 (7 bases). Trimming removed 0 bases at V and 3 bases at J, with 13 bases between. The CDR3 has 16 amino acids. Germline values: CDR1 MNHEY, CDR2 SMNVEV (reference sequence). The CDR3 coding sequence is TGTGCCAGCAGTTTATCGGAGAGGGGGGGAACAGATACGCAGTATTTT. Protein product: CASSLSERGGTDTQYF.

The chain joins TRBV24-1 to TRBJ2-3; 9 nucleotides agree with TRBD1. Unmatched junction bases numbered 8, after V lost 3 bases and J lost 5 bases. Per germline, CDR1 KGHDR and CDR2 SFDVKD. The CDR3 totals 16 residues. The CDR3 sequence: CATSDPQGQGRDTQYF. The CDR3 coding sequence is TGTGCCACCAGTGATCCCCAAGGACAGGGGAGAGATACGCAGTATTTT.

The CDR3 loop reads CASSVEPGQGTHEQYF. DNA of the CDR3: TGTGCCAGCAGCGTAGAACCGGGACAGGGGACCCACGAGCAGTACTTC. The rearrangement joins TRBV9 to TRBJ2-7, with TRBD1 identical over 10 bases. CDR1 and CDR2 (germline): SGDLS, YYNGEE. The CDR3 is 16 residues long. Germline trimming cut 0 bases from V and 5 bases from J; bases unmatched to any gene: 8.

The V and J genes are TRBV3-1 (or the pseudogene TRBV3-2) and TRBJ1-6; tentative D call: TRBD1 (6 bases). Germline assignment: CDR1 LGHDT and CDR2 YNNKEL (reference sequence). The CDR3 is made up of 17 amino acids. V was pared by 6 bases and J by 7 bases, with 22 bases between. The DNA for the CDR3 is TGTGCCAGCAGTCCCTCGGGACACGGGGTCGGGAATTCACCCCTCCACTTT. Its protein is CASSPSGHGVGNSPLHF.

This clone was seen a handful of times. V and J are TRBV10-3 and TRBJ2-7, with 7 bases fitting TRBD2. The CDR3 is made up of 15 amino acids. Germline V gene data show CDR1 as ENHRY and CDR2 as SYGVKD. With V trimmed by 0 bases and J by 10 bases, 12 bases remained unmatched. CDR3 amino acids: CAISESVGEGIPQYF. CDR3 coding DNA: TGTGCCATCAGTGAGTCTGTGGGGGAGGGTATCCCTCAGTACTTC.

The chain has TRBV5-1 and TRBJ2-5; TRBD2 agrees at 8 bases. Germline V gene lookup returns CDR1 SGHRS and CDR2 YFSETQ. Trimming removed 0 bases from V and 7 bases from J; junction bases left unmatched: 11. The CDR3 runs to 16 residues. CDR3: CASSLAGLERAGTQYF. The CDR3, as DNA: TGCGCCAGCAGCTTGGCGGGACTAGAAAGAGCCGGGACCCAGTACTTC.

This clone was detected only once. The V and J genes are TRBV30 and TRBJ2-1, with a weak D call TRBD2 (6 bases). The CDR3 length is 14 residues. V was shortened by 5 bases and J by 0 bases, with 11 bases between the two germline ends. Germline-derived CDR1 and CDR2 are GTSNPN and SVGIG (reference sequence). This chain's CDR3 is CAWGAGPSYNEQFF. CDR3 nucleotide sequence: TGTGCCTGGGGGGCGGGGCCCTCCTACAATGAGCAGTTCTTC.

This clone was seen just once. This chain links TRBV30 with TRBJ1-5; 9 nucleotides agree with TRBD1. Germline CDR1 and CDR2: GTSNPN and SVGIG (reference sequence). The CDR3 has 15 residues. The V and J ends lost 2 bases and 1 base, in that order; junction bases with no gene match: 3. This CDR3 reads CAWSRDRGSNQPQHF. The CDR3 coding sequence is TGTGCCTGGAGTCGAGACAGGGGGAGCAATCAGCCCCAGCATTTT.

The chain combines TRBV7-8 with TRBJ1-1; D is perhaps TRBD1 (5 bases). The CDR3 contains 15 residues. Germline V gene data show CDR1 as SGHVS and CDR2 as FQNEAQ. Between the trimmed V and J ends, which lost 3 bases and 2 bases, there was a span of 13 bases. CDR3 in amino acids: CASSFGAGFNTEAFF. The CDR3 bases are TGTGCCAGCAGCTTTGGGGCAGGTTTTAACACTGAAGCTTTCTTT. Full variable domain (outside the CDR3, taken from reference TRBV7-8 and TRBJ1-1): GAGVSQSPRYKVAKRGQDVALRCDPISGHVSLFWYQQALGQGPEFLTYFQNEAQLDKSGLPSDRFFAERPEGSVSTLKIQRTQQEDSAVYLCASSFGAGFNTEAFFGQGTRLTVV.

The rearrangement links TRBV6-5 to TRBJ2-5, with 8 bases fitting TRBD1. CDR3 length: 13 residues. CDR1 and CDR2 from the germline V gene are MNHEY and SVGAGI. V was pared by 7 bases and J by 3 bases, with 4 bases of the junction left unmatched. CDR3 nucleotides: TGTGCCAGCAACCCGACAGGGGAAGAGACCCAGTACTTC. It translates to CASNPTGEETQYF.

The chain joins TRBV7-2 to TRBJ2-1, with D uncertain. In germline, CDR1 is SGHTA, CDR2 FQGNSA. This CDR3 spans 14 amino acids. V shed 8 bases and J shed 2 bases, with 13 bases lying between them. This CDR3 is CASVPSIAYNEQFF. The CDR3 region has the DNA TGTGCCAGCGTCCCTTCCATAGCCTACAATGAGCAGTTCTTC.

The chain recombines TRBV4-2 with TRBJ2-7; weak D call: TRBD2 (5 bases). In germline, CDR1 is LGHNA, CDR2 YNFKEQ. Deletions cut 0 bases from V and 4 bases from J, with 10 bases between. The CDR3 is made up of 14 amino acids. The CDR3 loop reads CASSQEEGGYEQYF. The CDR3 DNA follows: TGTGCCAGCAGCCAAGAGGAAGGCGGGTACGAGCAGTACTTC.

V is TRBV5-4 and J is TRBJ2-5, with 12 positions matching TRBD2. The germline CDR1 and CDR2 sequences are SGHNT and YYREEE (reference sequence). This CDR3 is 18 amino acids long. After removal of 4 bases from V and 5 bases from J, the junction contained 15 bases not matched to a gene. The CDR3, as DNA: TGTGCCAGCAGCCAAATACTAGCGGGAGGACGGAACGGGGAGACCCAGTACTTC. Translation gives CASSQILAGGRNGETQYF.

This clone was seen only once. CDR3 coding DNA: TGTGCCAGCAGCCGTAGCGGAAGAACCGCCTACAATGAGCAGTTCTTC. It yields the protein CASSRSGRTAYNEQFF. The gene calls are TRBV11-2 and TRBJ2-1; tentatively, D is TRBD2 (6 bases). With 5 bases removed from V and 2 bases from J, the gap between germline ends came to 16 bases. The CDR3 covers 16 residues. CDR1 and CDR2 from the germline V gene are SGHAT and FQNNGV.

The chain couples TRBV5-1 to TRBJ2-7; 7 bases line up with TRBD2. CDR1 is SGHRS and CDR2 is YFSETQ in the germline V gene. V was pared by 4 bases and J by 5 bases, with 12 bases of the junction left unmatched. The CDR3 is 15 amino acids. The CDR3 sequence is CASSMGGRTSDEQYF. Written as DNA, the CDR3 is TGCGCCAGCAGCATGGGAGGCAGGACTAGTGACGAGCAGTACTTC. Complete variable domain (other parts from reference TRBV5-1 and TRBJ2-7): KAGVTQTPRYLIKTRGQQVTLSCSPISGHRSVSWYQQTPGQGLQFLFEYFSETQRNKGNFPGRFSGRQFSNSRSEMNVSTLELGDSALYLCASSMGGRTSDEQYFGPGTRLTVT.

This clone was picked up a small number of times. The rearrangement links TRBV30 to TRBJ1-5, with TRBD1 matching 7 bases. Germline values: CDR1 GTSNPN, CDR2 SVGIG (reference sequence). V lost 8 bases, J lost 2 bases, and 6 bases stayed unmatched. The CDR3 runs to 13 residues. The CDR3 spells CASQGEGNQPQHF. The DNA for the CDR3 is TGTGCCAGCCAGGGGGAGGGCAATCAGCCCCAGCATTTT.

V gene TRBV4-2 combines with J gene TRBJ2-7; the match to TRBD2 covers 8 bases. Trimming at V came to 2 bases and at J to 2 bases, leaving 2 bases not matched to a gene. Germline lookup yields CDR1 LGHNA and CDR2 YNFKEQ. The CDR3 is made up of 14 amino acids. CDR3 nucleotide sequence: TGTGCCAGCAGCCAAACTAGCGGTCCCTACGAGCAGTACTTC. This translates into CASSQTSGPYEQYF.

The chain is built from TRBV6-5 and TRBJ2-7, with D tentatively TRBD1 (5 bases). Trimming took off 8 bases at V and 5 bases at J, with 19 bases between the two ends. The CDR3 extends over 14 amino acids. CDR1 and CDR2 (germline): MNHEY, SVGAGI. The CDR3 spells CASRMGQAVDEQYF. DNA for the CDR3: TGTGCCAGCCGAATGGGGCAGGCAGTCGACGAGCAGTACTTC.

The V call is TRBV6-1, the J call TRBJ2-4; 7 bases line up with TRBD1. CDR3 length: 15 residues. The germline gives CDR1 MNHNS, CDR2 SASEGT. V dropped 2 bases and J dropped 4; count of bases not matched to a gene: 5. For the CDR3, the DNA is TGTGCCAGCAGTGAAACGGCAGGGGGAAAAAACATTCAGTACTTC. Its protein is CASSETAGGKNIQYF.

The V and J genes are TRBV6-5 and TRBJ2-2, with 7 bases lining up with TRBD1. This CDR3 has 15 residues. Germline trimming cut 6 bases from V and 5 bases from J; bases unmatched to any gene: 9. Per germline, CDR1 MNHEY and CDR2 SVGAGI. This CDR3 is CASRGNRGRTGELFF. The CDR3 DNA sequence: TGTGCCAGCAGGGGTAACAGGGGTCGGACCGGGGAGCTGTTTTTT.

The chain employs TRBV30 and TRBJ2-5; a possible D gene is TRBD2 (6 bases). This CDR3 has 13 amino acids. Trimming took off 1 base at V and 5 bases at J, with 11 bases between the two ends. The germline V gene encodes CDR1 GTSNPN and CDR2 SVGIG (reference sequence). The CDR3 spells CAWSGGGRETQYF. CDR3 DNA: TGTGCCTGGAGTGGAGGAGGGAGGGAGACCCAGTACTTC.

The chain uses TRBV9 and TRBJ2-3, with 7 bases lining up with TRBD2. J gave up 5 bases and V 3 bases, and 9 bases lay outside the gene matches. The germline CDR1 and CDR2 sequences are SGDLS and YYNGEE. CDR3 size: 15 residues. The CDR3 loop is CASSEQVSGLDTQYF. CDR3 sequence (DNA): TGTGCCAGCAGCGAGCAGGTTAGCGGGTTAGATACGCAGTATTTT.

About this clone itself: A junction boundary mismatches the germline segment, possibly from a read error. V gene TRBV6-1 combines with J gene TRBJ1-2, with 7 bases aligning to TRBD1. There are 13 residues in the CDR3. Per germline, CDR1 MNHNS and CDR2 SASEGT. CDR3 in DNA: TGTGCCAGCAGAGAAGACAGGGACAATGGCTACACCTTC. Translation gives CASREDRDNGYTF.

The V gene is TRBV7-3, the J gene TRBJ2-3; D is perhaps TRBD2 (7 bases). CDR3 length equals 15 residues. Germline loops: CDR1 SGHTA, CDR2 FQGTGA. V lost 3 bases, J lost 1 base, and 11 bases lay in between. CDR3: CASSLGGHGTDTQYF. CDR3 DNA: TGTGCCAGCAGCTTGGGGGGGCACGGCACAGATACGCAGTATTTT.

The chain employs TRBV19 and TRBJ2-1; D remains unclear. Germline CDR1 reads LNHDA; CDR2 reads SQIVND (reference sequence). The CDR3 contains 12 residues. The V and J ends lost 4 bases and 3 bases respectively, with 4 bases between them. This chain's CDR3 is CASSTHYNEQFF. The CDR3 coding sequence is TGTGCCAGTAGTACCCACTACAATGAGCAGTTCTTC.

V gene TRBV29-1 combines with J gene TRBJ1-2; D ambiguous. The germline CDR1 and CDR2 sequences are SQVTM and ANQGSEA. The germline V and J ends were trimmed by 2 bases and 4 bases, with 8 bases remaining between them. This CDR3 region has 12 residues. The CDR3 loop reads CSVESGLYGYTF. The CDR3 DNA reads as TGCAGCGTTGAAAGTGGCCTCTATGGCTACACCTTC.